This TCR beta chain is drawn from a study of shared clonotypes between healthy human individuals. Study-wide context: For every donor, three CD4 naive, three CD4 memory, two CD8 naive and one CD8 memory plates were used.

Here immunoSEQ multiplex PCR was the method, and the copy in TCRdb shows in-frame clones only, minus some. The sample shows approximately 2.3 million clones, over 90% of them seen only once. Specimen: naive CD4+ T cells from PBMCs. Subset given: CD45RA+ positively selected. The TCR sequence derives from a man younger than 30 in good health. Some clones in this sample may be carry-over from other donors' samples.

The CDR3 sequence: CASSQQGVETQYF. CDR3 nucleotides: TGTGCCAGCAGCCAACAGGGTGTGGAGACCCAGTACTTC. The V call is TRBV5-6, the J call TRBJ2-5; possibly TRBD1 for D (6 bases). Germline-derived CDR1 and CDR2 are SGHDT and YYEEEE. This CDR3 region has 13 residues. The V and J ends lost 4 bases and 5 bases respectively, with 12 bases between them.